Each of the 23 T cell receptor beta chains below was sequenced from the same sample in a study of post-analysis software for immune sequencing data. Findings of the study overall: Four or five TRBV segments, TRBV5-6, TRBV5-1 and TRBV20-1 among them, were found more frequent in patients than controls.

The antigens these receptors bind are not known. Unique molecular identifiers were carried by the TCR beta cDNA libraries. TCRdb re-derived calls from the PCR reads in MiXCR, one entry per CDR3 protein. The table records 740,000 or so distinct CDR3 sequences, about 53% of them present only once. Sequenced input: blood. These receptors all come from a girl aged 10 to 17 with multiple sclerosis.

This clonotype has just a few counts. CDR3 amino acids: CASSLGTSGADTQYF. Written as DNA, the CDR3 is TGCGCCAGCAGCTTGGGGACTAGCGGCGCAGATACGCAGTATTTT. This rearrangement joins TRBV5-1 to TRBJ2-3; 10 bases align to TRBD2. The V and J ends lost 0 bases and 4 bases, in that order; junction bases with no gene match: 2. The CDR3 is made up of 15 amino acids. Looked up from germline, CDR1 is SGHRS and CDR2 is YFSETQ.

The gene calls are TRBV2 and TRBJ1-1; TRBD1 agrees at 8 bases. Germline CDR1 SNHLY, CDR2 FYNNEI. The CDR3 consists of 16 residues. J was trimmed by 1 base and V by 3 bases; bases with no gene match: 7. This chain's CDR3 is CASSDSQDRGNTEAFF. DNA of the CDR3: TGTGCCAGCAGTGACAGCCAAGACAGGGGGAACACTGAAGCTTTCTTT.

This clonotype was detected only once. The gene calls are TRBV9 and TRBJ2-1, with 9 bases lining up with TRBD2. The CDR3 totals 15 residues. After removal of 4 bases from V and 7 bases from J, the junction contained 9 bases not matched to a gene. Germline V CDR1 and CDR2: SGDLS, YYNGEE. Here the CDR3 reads CASSTVAGAWNEQFF. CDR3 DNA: TGTGCCAGCAGCACCGTAGCGGGGGCCTGGAATGAGCAGTTCTTC.

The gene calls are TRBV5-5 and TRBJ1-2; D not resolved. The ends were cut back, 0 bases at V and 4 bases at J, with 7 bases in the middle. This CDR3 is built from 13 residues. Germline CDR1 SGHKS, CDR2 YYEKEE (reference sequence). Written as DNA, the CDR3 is TGTGCCAGCAGCTTGGACTCGACCTATGGCTACACCTTC. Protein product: CASSLDSTYGYTF.

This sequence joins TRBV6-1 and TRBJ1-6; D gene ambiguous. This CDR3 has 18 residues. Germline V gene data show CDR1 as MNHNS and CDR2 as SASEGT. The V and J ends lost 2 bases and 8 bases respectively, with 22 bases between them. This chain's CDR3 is CASSETFTGRALDSPLHF. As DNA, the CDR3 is TGTGCCAGCAGTGAAACCTTTACGGGAAGGGCCTTGGATTCACCCCTCCACTTT.

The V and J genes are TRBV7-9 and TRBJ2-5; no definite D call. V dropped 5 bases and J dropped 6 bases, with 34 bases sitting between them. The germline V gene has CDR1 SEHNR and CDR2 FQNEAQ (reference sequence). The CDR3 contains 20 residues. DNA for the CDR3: TGTGCCAGCAGCCCCCGGGCCACGACGGAGACACCATTTGATTGGAAGACCCAGTACTTC. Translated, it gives CASSPRATTETPFDWKTQYF.

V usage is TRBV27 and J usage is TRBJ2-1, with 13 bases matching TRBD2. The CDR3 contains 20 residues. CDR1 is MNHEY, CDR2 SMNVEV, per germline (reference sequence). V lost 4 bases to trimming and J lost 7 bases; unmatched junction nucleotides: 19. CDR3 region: CASSSIGLAGEGSSLNEQFF. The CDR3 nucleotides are TGTGCCAGCAGTTCCATCGGACTAGCGGGGGAGGGGTCGAGTTTGAATGAGCAGTTCTTC.

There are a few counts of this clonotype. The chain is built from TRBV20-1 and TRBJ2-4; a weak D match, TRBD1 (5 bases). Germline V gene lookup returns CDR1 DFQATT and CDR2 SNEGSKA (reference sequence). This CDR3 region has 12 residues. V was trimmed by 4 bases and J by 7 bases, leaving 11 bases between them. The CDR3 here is CSATNKGNIQYF. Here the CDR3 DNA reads TGCAGTGCTACCAATAAGGGGAACATTCAGTACTTC.

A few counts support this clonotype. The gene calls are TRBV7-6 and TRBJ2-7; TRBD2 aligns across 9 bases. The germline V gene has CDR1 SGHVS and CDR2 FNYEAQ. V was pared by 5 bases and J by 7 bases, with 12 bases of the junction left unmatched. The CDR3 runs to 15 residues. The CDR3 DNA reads TGTGCCAGCAGCCCACTTGAGCGGGGGGATTATGAGCAGTACTTC. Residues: CASSPLERGDYEQYF.

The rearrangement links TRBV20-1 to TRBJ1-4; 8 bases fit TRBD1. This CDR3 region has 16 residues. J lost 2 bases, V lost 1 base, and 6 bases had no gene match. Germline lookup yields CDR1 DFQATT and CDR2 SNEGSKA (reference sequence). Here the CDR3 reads CSARVFGQGTNEKLFF. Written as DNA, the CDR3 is TGCAGTGCTAGAGTCTTTGGACAGGGTACTAATGAAAAACTGTTTTTT.

CDR3 sequence: CASSPPVTEAFF. The CDR3 nucleotides are TGTGCCAGCAGCCCCCCCGTCACTGAAGCTTTCTTT. The chain recombines TRBV7-9 with TRBJ1-1; D is unclear. V was shortened by 5 bases and J by 4 bases, with 8 bases between the two germline ends. The CDR3 runs to 12 residues. Germline lookup yields CDR1 SEHNR and CDR2 FQNEAQ (reference sequence).

CDR3: CSVDDSTYGYTF. Written as DNA, the CDR3 is TGCAGCGTTGACGACAGTACTTATGGCTACACCTTC. The chain carries TRBV29-1 and TRBJ1-2, with TRBD1 as a possible D gene (5 bases). Germline V gene sequence: CDR1 SQVTM, CDR2 ANQGSEA. Trimming took 3 bases from V and 5 from J, leaving 10 bases between them. CDR3 length: 12 residues.

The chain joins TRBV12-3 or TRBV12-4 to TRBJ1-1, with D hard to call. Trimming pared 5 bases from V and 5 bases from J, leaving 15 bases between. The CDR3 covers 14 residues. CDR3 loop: CASSPPLGKTEAFF. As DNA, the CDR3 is TGTGCCAGCAGTCCGCCCCTGGGAAAAACTGAAGCTTTCTTT.

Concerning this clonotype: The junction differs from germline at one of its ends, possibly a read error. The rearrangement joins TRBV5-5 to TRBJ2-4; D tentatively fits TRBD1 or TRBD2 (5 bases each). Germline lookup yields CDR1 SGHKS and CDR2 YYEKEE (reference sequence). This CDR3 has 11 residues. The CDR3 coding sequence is TGTGCCGGCAGAGGGGTGGGCATTCAGTACTTC. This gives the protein CAGRGVGIQYF.

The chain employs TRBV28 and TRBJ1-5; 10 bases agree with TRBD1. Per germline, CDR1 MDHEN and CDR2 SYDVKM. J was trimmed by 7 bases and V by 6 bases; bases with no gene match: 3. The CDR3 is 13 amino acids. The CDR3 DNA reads TGTGCCAGCAGGACAGGGGGCGGGCAGCCCCAGCATTTT. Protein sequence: CASRTGGGQPQHF.

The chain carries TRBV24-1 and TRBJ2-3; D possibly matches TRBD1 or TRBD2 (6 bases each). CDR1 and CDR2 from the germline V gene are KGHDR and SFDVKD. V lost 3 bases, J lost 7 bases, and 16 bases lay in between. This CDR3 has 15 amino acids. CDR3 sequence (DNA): TGTGCCACCAGTGATACGAGGGGGGCTCACTATACGCAGTATTTT. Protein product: CATSDTRGAHYTQYF.

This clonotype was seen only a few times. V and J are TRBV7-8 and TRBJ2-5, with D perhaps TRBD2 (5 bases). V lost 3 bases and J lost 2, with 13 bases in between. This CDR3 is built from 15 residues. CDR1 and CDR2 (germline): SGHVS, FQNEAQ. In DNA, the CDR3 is TGTGCCAGCAGCTTGGGCGGGTTTATACAAGAGACCCAGTACTTC. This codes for CASSLGGFIQETQYF.

The CDR3 is CASSVTDSYNEQFF. The CDR3 DNA reads TGCGCCAGCAGCGTGACAGATTCTTACAATGAGCAGTTCTTC. This chain connects TRBV5-1 to TRBJ2-1, with a weak D call TRBD1 (5 bases). CDR3 length: 14 amino acids. V was trimmed by 4 bases and J by 4 bases, leaving 12 bases between them. Germline V gives CDR1 SGHRS, CDR2 YFSETQ.

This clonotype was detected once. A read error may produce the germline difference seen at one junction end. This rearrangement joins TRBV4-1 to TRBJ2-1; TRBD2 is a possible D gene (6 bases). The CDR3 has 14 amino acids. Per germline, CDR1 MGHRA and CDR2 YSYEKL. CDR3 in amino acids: CASSQDRVDYEQYF. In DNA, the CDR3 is TGCGCCAGCAGCCAAGACAGGGTGGACTACGAGCAGTACTTT.

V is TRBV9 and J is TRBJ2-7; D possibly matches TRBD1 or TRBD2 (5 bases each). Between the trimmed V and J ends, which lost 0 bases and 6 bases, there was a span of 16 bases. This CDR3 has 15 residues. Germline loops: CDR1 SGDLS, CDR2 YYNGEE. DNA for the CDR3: TGTGCCAGCAGCGTAGGGGCCCTCGTGGGGGTCGAGCAGTACTTC. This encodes CASSVGALVGVEQYF.

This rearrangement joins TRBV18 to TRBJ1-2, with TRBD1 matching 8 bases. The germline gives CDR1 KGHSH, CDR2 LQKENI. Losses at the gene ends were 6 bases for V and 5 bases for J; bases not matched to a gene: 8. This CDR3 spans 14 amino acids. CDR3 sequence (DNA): TGTGCCAGCTCGAAGTCGGACAGGGATTATGGCTACACCTTC. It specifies CASSKSDRDYGYTF.

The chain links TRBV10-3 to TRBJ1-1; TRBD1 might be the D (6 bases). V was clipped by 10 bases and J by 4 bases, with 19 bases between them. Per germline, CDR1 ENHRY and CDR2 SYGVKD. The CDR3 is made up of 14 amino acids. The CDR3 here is CATRGGREGTEAFF. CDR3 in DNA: TGTGCCACCCGGGGGGGCAGAGAGGGCACTGAAGCTTTCTTT.

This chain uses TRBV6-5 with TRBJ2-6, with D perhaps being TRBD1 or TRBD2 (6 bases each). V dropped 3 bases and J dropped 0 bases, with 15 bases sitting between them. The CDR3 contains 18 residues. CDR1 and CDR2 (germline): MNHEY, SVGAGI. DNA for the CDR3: TGTGCCAGCAGTTATTACAGGAGGGGGTCCTCTGGGGCCAACGTCCTGACTTTC. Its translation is CASSYYRRGSSGANVLTF.